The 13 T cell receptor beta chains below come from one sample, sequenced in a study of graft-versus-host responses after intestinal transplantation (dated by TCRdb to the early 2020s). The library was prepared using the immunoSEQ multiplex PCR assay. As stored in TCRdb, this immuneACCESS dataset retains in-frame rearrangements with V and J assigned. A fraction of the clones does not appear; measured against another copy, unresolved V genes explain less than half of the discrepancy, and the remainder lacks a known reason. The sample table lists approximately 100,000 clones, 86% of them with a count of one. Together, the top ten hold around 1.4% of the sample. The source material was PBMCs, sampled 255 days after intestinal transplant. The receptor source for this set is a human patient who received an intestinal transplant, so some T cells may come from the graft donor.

The CDR3 sequence: CASSPRESGTSYEQYF. The CDR3 coding sequence is TGCGCCAGCAGCCCACGAGAGTCCGGGACGTCTTACGAGCAGTACTTC. The genes are TRBV4-1 and TRBJ2-7; possibly TRBD1 or TRBD2 for D (5 bases each). With 4 bases removed from V and 4 bases from J, the gap between germline ends came to 20 bases. Germline loops: CDR1 MGHRA, CDR2 YSYEKL. The CDR3 is made up of 16 amino acids.

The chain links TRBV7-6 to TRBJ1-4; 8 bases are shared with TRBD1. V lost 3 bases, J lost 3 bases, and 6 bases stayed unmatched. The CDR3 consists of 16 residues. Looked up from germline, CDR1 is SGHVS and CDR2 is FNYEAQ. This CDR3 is CASSFDTGGANEKLFF. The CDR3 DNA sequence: TGTGCCAGCAGCTTCGATACAGGGGGGGCTAATGAAAAACTGTTTTTT.

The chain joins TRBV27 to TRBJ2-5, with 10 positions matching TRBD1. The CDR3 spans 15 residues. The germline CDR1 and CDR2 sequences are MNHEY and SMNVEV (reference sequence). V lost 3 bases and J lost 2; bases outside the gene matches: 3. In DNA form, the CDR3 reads TGTGCCAGCAGTTTGGGACAGGGGTGGCAAGAGACCCAGTACTTC. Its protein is CASSLGQGWQETQYF.

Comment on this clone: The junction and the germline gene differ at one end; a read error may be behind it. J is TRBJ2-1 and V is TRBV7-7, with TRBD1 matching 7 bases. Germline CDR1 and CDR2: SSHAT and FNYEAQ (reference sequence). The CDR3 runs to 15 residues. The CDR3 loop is CASSYRQGPPNEQFF. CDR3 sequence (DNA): TGTGCTAGCAGCTACCGACAGGGTCCACCTAATGAGCAGTTCTTC.

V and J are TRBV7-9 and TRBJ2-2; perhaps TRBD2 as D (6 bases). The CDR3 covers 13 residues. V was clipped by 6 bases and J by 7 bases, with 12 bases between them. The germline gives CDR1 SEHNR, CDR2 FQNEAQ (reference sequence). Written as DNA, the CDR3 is TGTGCCAGCAGGGGCCCGGAGGGCGGGGAGCTGTTTTTT. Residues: CASRGPEGGELFF.

DNA for the CDR3: TGTGCCAGCAGCACTGGGACTAGCGTTTACAATGAGCAGTTCTTC. Translation gives CASSTGTSVYNEQFF. V usage is TRBV6-4 and J usage is TRBJ2-1, with 10 bases aligning to TRBD2. Germline values: CDR1 MRHNA, CDR2 SNTAGT. The length of the CDR3 is 15 residues. Trimming at V came to 6 bases and at J to 4 bases, leaving 6 bases not matched to a gene.

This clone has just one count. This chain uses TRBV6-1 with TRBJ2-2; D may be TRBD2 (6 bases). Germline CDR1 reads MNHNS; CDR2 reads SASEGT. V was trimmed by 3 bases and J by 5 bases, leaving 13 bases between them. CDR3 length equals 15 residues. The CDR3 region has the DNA TGTGCCAGCAGTGACGCGTGGAGGGGAACCGGGGAGCTGTTTTTT. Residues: CASSDAWRGTGELFF.

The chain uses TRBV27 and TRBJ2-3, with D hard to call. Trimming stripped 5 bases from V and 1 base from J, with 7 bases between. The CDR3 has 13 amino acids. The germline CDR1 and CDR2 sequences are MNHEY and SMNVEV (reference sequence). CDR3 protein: CASSNPRTDTQYF. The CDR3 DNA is TGTGCCAGCAGTAACCCCCGCACAGATACGCAGTATTTT.

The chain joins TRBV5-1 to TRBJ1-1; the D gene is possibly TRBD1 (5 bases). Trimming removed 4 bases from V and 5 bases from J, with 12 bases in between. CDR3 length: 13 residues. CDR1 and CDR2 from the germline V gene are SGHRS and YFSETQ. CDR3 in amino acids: CASSSKAGTEAFF. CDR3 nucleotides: TGCGCCAGCAGCAGTAAGGCAGGGACTGAAGCTTTCTTT.

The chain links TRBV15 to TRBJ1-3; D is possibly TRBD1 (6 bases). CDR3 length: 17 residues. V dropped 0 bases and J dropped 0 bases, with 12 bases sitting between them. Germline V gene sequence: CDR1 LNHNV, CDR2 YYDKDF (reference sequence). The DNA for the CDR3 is TGTGCCACCAGCAGAGACCCACAGGGTCACTCTGGAAACACCATATATTTT. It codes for CATSRDPQGHSGNTIYF.

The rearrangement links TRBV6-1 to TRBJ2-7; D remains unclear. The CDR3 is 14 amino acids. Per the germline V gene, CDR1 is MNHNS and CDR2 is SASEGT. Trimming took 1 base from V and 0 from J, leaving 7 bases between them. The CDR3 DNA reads TGTGCCAGCAGTGAAGGGTTTCCCTCCTACGAGCAGTACTTC. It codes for CASSEGFPSYEQYF.

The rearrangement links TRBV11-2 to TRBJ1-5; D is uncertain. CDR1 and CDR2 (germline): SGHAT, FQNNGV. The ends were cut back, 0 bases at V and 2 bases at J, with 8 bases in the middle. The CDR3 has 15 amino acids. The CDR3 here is CASSLEGMGNQPQHF. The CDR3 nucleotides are TGTGCCAGCAGCTTAGAAGGAATGGGCAATCAGCCCCAGCATTTT.

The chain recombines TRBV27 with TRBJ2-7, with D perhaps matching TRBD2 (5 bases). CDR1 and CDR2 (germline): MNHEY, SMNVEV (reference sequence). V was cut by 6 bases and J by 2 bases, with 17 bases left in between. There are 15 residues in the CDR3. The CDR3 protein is CASSRDPLAPYEQYF. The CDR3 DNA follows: TGTGCCAGCAGCCGCGACCCTCTAGCTCCCTACGAGCAGTACTTC.